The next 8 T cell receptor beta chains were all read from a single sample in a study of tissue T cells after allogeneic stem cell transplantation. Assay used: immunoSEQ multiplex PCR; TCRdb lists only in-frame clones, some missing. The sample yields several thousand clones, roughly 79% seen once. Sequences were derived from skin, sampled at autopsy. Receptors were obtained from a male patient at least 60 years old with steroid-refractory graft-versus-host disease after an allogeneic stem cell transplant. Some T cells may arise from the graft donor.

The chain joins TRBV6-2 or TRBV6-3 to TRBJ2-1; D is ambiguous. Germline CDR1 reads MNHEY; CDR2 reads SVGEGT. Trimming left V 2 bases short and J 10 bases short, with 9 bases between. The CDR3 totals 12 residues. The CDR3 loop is CASSYVGREQFF. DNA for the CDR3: TGTGCCAGCAGTTACGTCGGCCGGGAGCAGTTCTTC.

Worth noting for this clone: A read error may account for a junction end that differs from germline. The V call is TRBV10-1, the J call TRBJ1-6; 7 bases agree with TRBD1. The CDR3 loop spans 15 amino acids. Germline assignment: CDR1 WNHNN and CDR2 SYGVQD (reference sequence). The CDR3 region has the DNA TGCGCCAGCAGAGACAGGGAGTACTATAATTCACCCCCCCACTTT. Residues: CASRDREYYNSPPHF.

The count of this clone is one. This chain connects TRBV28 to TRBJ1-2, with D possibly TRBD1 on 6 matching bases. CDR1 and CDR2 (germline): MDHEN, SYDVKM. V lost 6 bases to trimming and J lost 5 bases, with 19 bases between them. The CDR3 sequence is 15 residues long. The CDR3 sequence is CASSLTGGLGYGYTF. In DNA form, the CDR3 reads TGTGCCAGCAGCTTAACGGGGGGGCTCGGTTATGGCTACACCTTC.

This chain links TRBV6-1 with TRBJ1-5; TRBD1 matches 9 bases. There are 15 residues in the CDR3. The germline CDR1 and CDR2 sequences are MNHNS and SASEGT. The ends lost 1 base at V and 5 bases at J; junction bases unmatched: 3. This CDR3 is CASSEDRGLDQPQHF. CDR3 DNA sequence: TGTGCCAGCAGTGAAGACAGGGGGCTGGATCAGCCCCAGCATTTT.

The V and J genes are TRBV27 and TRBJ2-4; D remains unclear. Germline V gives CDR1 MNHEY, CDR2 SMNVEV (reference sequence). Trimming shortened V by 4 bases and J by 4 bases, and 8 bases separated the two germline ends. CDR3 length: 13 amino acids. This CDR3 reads CASSYGPKNIQYF. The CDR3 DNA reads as TGTGCCAGCAGTTACGGACCGAAAAACATTCAGTACTTC.

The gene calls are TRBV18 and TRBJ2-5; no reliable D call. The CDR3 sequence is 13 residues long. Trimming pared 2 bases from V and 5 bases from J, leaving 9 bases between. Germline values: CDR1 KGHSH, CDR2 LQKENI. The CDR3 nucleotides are TGTGCCAGCTCACCAGAAGGATGGGAGACCCAGTACTTC. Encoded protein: CASSPEGWETQYF.

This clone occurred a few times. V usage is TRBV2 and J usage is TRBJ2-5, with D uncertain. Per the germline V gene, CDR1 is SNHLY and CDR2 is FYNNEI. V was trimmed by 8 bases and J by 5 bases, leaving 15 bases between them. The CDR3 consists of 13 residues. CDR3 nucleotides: TGTGCCAGCGCCGTAGGGTGGCGGGAGACCCAGTACTTC. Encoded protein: CASAVGWRETQYF.

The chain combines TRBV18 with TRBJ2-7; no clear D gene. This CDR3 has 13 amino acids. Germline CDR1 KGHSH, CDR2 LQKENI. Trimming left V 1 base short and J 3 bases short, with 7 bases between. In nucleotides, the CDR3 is TGTGCCAGCTCACCACGAGAACTCTACGAGCAGTACTTC. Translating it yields CASSPRELYEQYF.